This TCR beta chain was captured in a study of T cell responses to AZD1222 COVID-19 vaccine. TCRdb's copy holds only in-frame clones and misses some; the assay was immunoSEQ multiplex PCR. This sample has approximately 130,000 clones, with roughly 87% found just once. Pooled samples include second doses given at about 4 or 12 weeks. Study observations and caveats: Receipt of two AZD1222 doses was followed by a rise in Spike-specific TCR breadth and depth. Seropositive AZD1222 recipients at baseline numbered only 6 or 7. The donor cohort was predominantly white British with a female majority, and clonal diversity may have been underestimated.

The CDR3 loop spans 17 amino acids. Turning to this clone: The target antigen is unknown.

This TCR came from an adult who received the AZD1222 COVID-19 vaccine. This chain links TRBV12-2 with TRBJ1-5. TRBV12-2 is given as a pseudogene. This specimen consisted of peripheral blood, obtained 28 days after the second AZD1222 dose. The CDR3 loop reads CASRLVDDRGLNQPQHF. The DNA of the CDR3 is TGTGCAAGTCGCTTAGTTGACGATCGGGGTTTGAATCAGCCCCAGCATTTT.